Each of the 25 T cell receptor beta chains below was sequenced from the same sample in a study of T-cell reconstitution after alpha-beta-depleted transplantation in children. Unique molecular identifiers tagged the TCRbeta library. Each CDR3 protein gets one entry after TCRdb re-called the PCR reads with MiXCR. Of about 980,000 distinct CDR3 sequences detected, roughly 29% appear once; the ten largest clones hold about 28%. The sample was PBMCs, mostly from graft donor cells, taken 360 days after TCRalphabeta/CD19-depleted stem cell transplant. The source of these receptors is a boy younger than two who had a stem cell transplant for SCID, so the T cells may come from the graft donor.

In its sample, this clonotype was seen a few times. The rearrangement joins TRBV18 to TRBJ2-3; either TRBD1 or TRBD2 may fit D (5 bases each). CDR3 length: 14 residues. V lost 3 bases to trimming and J lost 2 bases, with 9 bases between them. Germline V lookup: CDR1 KGHSH, CDR2 LQKENI. The CDR3 DNA is TGTGCCAGCTCACCTTCCGGGACCACAGATACGCAGTATTTT. Its protein is CASSPSGTTDTQYF. Using reference TRBV18 and TRBJ2-3 for the parts outside the CDR3, the full variable domain is NAGVMQNPRHLVRRRGQEARLRCSPMKGHSHVYWYRQLPEEGLKFMVYLQKENIIDESGMPKERFSAEFPKEGPSILRIQQVVRGDSAAYFCASSPSGTTDTQYFGPGTRLTVL.

The J gene is TRBJ1-5, the V gene TRBV30; D is possibly TRBD1 (5 bases). The V and J ends lost 0 bases and 2 bases respectively, with 14 bases between them. CDR1 and CDR2 from the germline V gene are GTSNPN and SVGIG (reference sequence). The CDR3 is 16 amino acids. CDR3 residues: CAWSVLGEVGNQPQHF. CDR3 in DNA: TGTGCCTGGAGTGTACTGGGGGAAGTAGGCAATCAGCCCCAGCATTTT. Variable domain in full (rest from reference TRBV30 and TRBJ1-5): SQTIHQWPATLVQPVGSPLSLECTVEGTSNPNLYWYRQAAGRGLQLLFYSVGIGQISSEVPQNLSASRPQDRQFILSSKKLLLSDSGFYLCAWSVLGEVGNQPQHFGDGTRLSIL.

This clonotype was recorded at least ten times. The chain links TRBV6-5 to TRBJ1-1; a weak D match, TRBD1 (5 bases). This CDR3 comprises 13 residues. V was trimmed by 2 bases and J by 2 bases, leaving 6 bases between them. The germline CDR1 and CDR2 sequences are MNHEY and SVGAGI. Here the CDR3 reads CASSYGGNTEAFF. In DNA form, the CDR3 reads TGTGCCAGCAGTTACGGGGGAAACACTGAAGCTTTCTTT.

V and J are TRBV6-2 or TRBV6-3 and TRBJ2-3; a weak D match, TRBD2 (5 bases). The V end lost 7 bases, the J end lost 10 bases, and 15 bases lay between the germline ends. Germline values: CDR1 MNHEY, CDR2 SVGEGT. This CDR3 has 12 residues. The CDR3 bases are TGTGCCAGCACCCAGTCTTTAGCGTCGCAGTATTTT. Amino acids: CASTQSLASQYF.

V gene TRBV15 combines with J gene TRBJ1-2; 12 bases align to TRBD1. V lost 5 bases to trimming and J lost 4 bases; unmatched junction nucleotides: 2. CDR1 is LNHNV, CDR2 YYDKDF, per germline (reference sequence). The CDR3 is 14 residues long. The CDR3 sequence is CATSPGQGAYGYTF. CDR3 DNA sequence: TGTGCCACCAGCCCGGGACAGGGGGCCTATGGCTACACCTTC. The variable domain in full, completed from reference TRBV15 and TRBJ1-2, reads DAMVIQNPRYQVTQFGKPVTLSCSQTLNHNVMYWYQQKSSQAPKLLFHYYDKDFNNEADTPDNFQSRRPNTSFCFLDIRSPGLGDTAMYLCATSPGQGAYGYTFGSGTRLTVV.

This clonotype was picked up a small number of times. CDR3 nucleotide sequence: TGTGCCAGTAGTAAGGGGGAATCACCCCTCCACTTT. Protein product: CASSKGESPLHF. The chain is built from TRBV19 and TRBJ1-6; possibly TRBD1 for D (6 bases). The CDR3 covers 12 residues. The V gene lost 4 bases and the J gene lost 10 bases, with 8 bases spanning the gap. Germline values: CDR1 LNHDA, CDR2 SQIVND (reference sequence).

This clonotype was counted once. The rearrangement joins TRBV20-1 to TRBJ2-3, with D unresolved. The CDR3 sequence is 15 residues long. The germline V gene has CDR1 DFQATT and CDR2 SNEGSKA (reference sequence). Trimming cost V 5 bases and J 4 bases, with 19 bases left between them. The CDR3 region has the DNA TGCAGTGCTCGACCCTCAACAGCTTTGGCAGATACGCAGTATTTT. It yields the protein CSARPSTALADTQYF.

The chain links TRBV12-3 or TRBV12-4 to TRBJ1-4, with D possibly matching TRBD1 (5 bases). The CDR3 has 11 residues. V shed 5 bases and J shed 14 bases, with 12 bases lying between them. In nucleotides, the CDR3 is TGTGCCAGCAGTACGGGCAGGGTCCTGTTTTTT. The encoded protein is CASSTGRVLFF.

This clonotype has only a few counts. This chain connects TRBV24-1 to TRBJ2-5; tentatively, D is TRBD1 or TRBD2 (6 bases each). Trimming stripped 4 bases from V and 4 bases from J, with 12 bases between. CDR3 length: 14 residues. From germline, CDR1 is KGHDR and CDR2 SFDVKD. Here the CDR3 DNA reads TGTGCCACCAGTGAGGGGGGCGGTATAGAGACCCAGTACTTC. Amino acid sequence: CATSEGGGIETQYF.

The chain is built from TRBV6-5 and TRBJ2-7; unclear D gene. The CDR3 has 11 amino acids. Looked up from germline, CDR1 is MNHEY and CDR2 is SVGAGI. Trimming removed 2 bases from V and 7 bases from J, with 6 bases in between. CDR3: CASSYGIEQYF. The DNA of the CDR3 is TGTGCCAGCAGTTACGGGATTGAGCAGTACTTC.

There are a few counts of this clonotype. V is TRBV7-2 and J is TRBJ2-3; perhaps TRBD1 as D (6 bases). This CDR3 contains 15 residues. CDR1 and CDR2 (germline): SGHTA, FQGNSA. V dropped 4 bases and J dropped 3 bases, with 14 bases sitting between them. The DNA of the CDR3 is TGTGCCAGCAGCTCGTACAGGGTTAGGACAGATACGCAGTATTTT. Amino acids: CASSSYRVRTDTQYF.

This clonotype was observed many times. This rearrangement joins TRBV6-2 or TRBV6-3 to TRBJ2-7; no firm D call. The CDR3 runs 13 residues. CDR1 is MNHEY, CDR2 SVGEGT, per germline. The V end lost 2 bases, the J end lost 7 bases, and 12 bases lay between the germline ends. The CDR3 region is CASSYRAEWEQYF. In DNA, the CDR3 is TGTGCCAGCAGTTACCGGGCAGAATGGGAGCAGTACTTC.

The CDR3 loop is CSVEEGPQETQYF. In DNA, the CDR3 is TGCAGCGTTGAAGAGGGCCCCCAAGAGACCCAGTACTTC. The V call is TRBV29-1, the J call TRBJ2-5; D remains ambiguous. Germline assignment: CDR1 SQVTM and CDR2 ANQGSEA. The CDR3 runs to 13 residues. Trimming left V 0 bases short and J 1 base short, with 6 bases between.

The J gene is TRBJ1-1, the V gene TRBV29-1; 9 bases fit TRBD1. Germline trimming cut 7 bases from V and 3 bases from J; bases unmatched to any gene: 6. CDR3 length: 13 residues. Germline CDR1 reads SQVTM; CDR2 reads ANQGSEA. The CDR3 DNA follows: TGCAGCGGTACGGGACAGGGTTACACTGAAGCTTTCTTT. Protein sequence: CSGTGQGYTEAFF.

The sample holds a few counts of this clonotype. In DNA, the CDR3 is TGCGCCAGCAGTAGGGATGTAACCGGGGAGCTGTTTTTT. Translating it yields CASSRDVTGELFF. The rearrangement uses TRBV5-1 and TRBJ2-2; no definite D call. The V end was cut by 5 bases, the J end by 5 bases, with 10 bases between. The CDR3 loop spans 13 amino acids. Germline V gene data show CDR1 as SGHRS and CDR2 as YFSETQ.

The chain uses TRBV6-5 and TRBJ1-5; D unresolved. The V and J ends lost 2 bases and 1 base respectively, with 12 bases between them. Germline V lookup: CDR1 MNHEY, CDR2 SVGAGI. This CDR3 comprises 16 residues. The CDR3 sequence: CASSYQVLRSNQPQHF. The CDR3 DNA reads as TGTGCCAGCAGTTACCAGGTGTTGAGGAGCAATCAGCCCCAGCATTTT.

The rearrangement uses TRBV6-2 or TRBV6-3 and TRBJ2-3; weak D call: TRBD2 (5 bases). Germline CDR1 is MNHEY and CDR2 is SVGEGT. Trimming removed 0 bases at V and 0 bases at J, with 16 bases between. The CDR3 has 18 amino acids. As DNA, the CDR3 is TGTGCCAGCAGTTACTCGAGCAAAAGCGGCTTTAGCACAGATACGCAGTATTTT. Amino acids: CASSYSSKSGFSTDTQYF.

The CDR3 sequence is CASSASGGGYEQYF. The CDR3 DNA reads as TGCGCCAGCAGCGCCTCGGGGGGGGGCTACGAGCAGTACTTC. The V gene is TRBV5-1, the J gene TRBJ2-7, with 8 bases matching TRBD2. Germline values: CDR1 SGHRS, CDR2 YFSETQ. With V trimmed by 4 bases and J by 3 bases, 6 bases remained unmatched. The CDR3 runs 14 residues. The full variable domain, its missing parts supplied by reference TRBV5-1 and TRBJ2-7, is KAGVTQTPRYLIKTRGQQVTLSCSPISGHRSVSWYQQTPGQGLQFLFEYFSETQRNKGNFPGRFSGRQFSNSRSEMNVSTLELGDSALYLCASSASGGGYEQYFGPGTRLTVT.

This clonotype was seen only a few times. The J gene is TRBJ2-1, the V gene TRBV13, with 7 bases aligning to TRBD1. CDR1 and CDR2 from the germline V gene are PRHDT and FYEKMQ (reference sequence). This CDR3 comprises 16 residues. The ends lost 5 bases at V and 4 bases at J; junction bases unmatched: 11. The CDR3 DNA sequence: TGTGCCAGCAGCCATATTCGACAGGGTAGATACAATGAGCAGTTCTTC. Translating it yields CASSHIRQGRYNEQFF.

In DNA, the CDR3 is TGTGCCAGCAGTTTAGAGCGAAGGGGATCACCCCTCCACTTT. Encoded protein: CASSLERRGSPLHF. The chain couples TRBV12-3 or TRBV12-4 to TRBJ1-6; possibly TRBD1 for D (5 bases). The CDR3 length is 14 residues. V lost 1 base and J lost 10, with 11 bases in between.

The chain links TRBV4-2 to TRBJ1-2; the D is unclear. The germline CDR1 and CDR2 sequences are LGHNA and YNFKEQ. The V end lost 0 bases, the J end lost 9 bases, and 14 bases lay between the germline ends. The CDR3 runs 14 residues. The CDR3 protein is CASSQDPGQRSYTF. CDR3 DNA: TGTGCCAGCAGCCAAGACCCCGGCCAAAGGAGCTACACCTTC.

The table lists this clonotype with many counts. The chain is built from TRBV2 and TRBJ2-1, with 9 positions matching TRBD2. CDR3 length equals 18 residues. V gave up 1 base and J gave up 1 base; unmatched junction bases: 8. Germline V gives CDR1 SNHLY, CDR2 FYNNEI. The CDR3 region has the DNA TGTGCCAGCAGTGAAGTAGCGGGGGCAACCTTATCCTACAATGAGCAGTTCTTC. Translation: CASSEVAGATLSYNEQFF. Drawing the rest from reference TRBV2 and TRBJ2-1, the complete variable domain is EPEVTQTPSHQVTQMGQEVILRCVPISNHLYFYWYRQILGQKVEFLVSFYNNEISEKSEIFDDQFSVERPDGSNFTLKIRSTKLEDSAMYFCASSEVAGATLSYNEQFFGPGTRLTVL.

The chain joins TRBV28 to TRBJ2-1; tentative D call: TRBD1 (7 bases). From germline, CDR1 is MDHEN and CDR2 SYDVKM. Trimming took off 4 bases at V and 4 bases at J, with 14 bases between the two ends. The CDR3 extends over 15 amino acids. The CDR3 coding sequence is TGTGCCAGCAGTTCCAGGGCGGGACAGTACAATGAGCAGTTCTTC. It is translated as CASSSRAGQYNEQFF.

A few counts support this clonotype. The genes are TRBV5-1 and TRBJ2-4; TRBD2 is a possible D gene (6 bases). CDR3 size: 16 residues. The germline V gene encodes CDR1 SGHRS and CDR2 YFSETQ. The germline V and J ends were trimmed by 4 bases and 8 bases, with 22 bases remaining between them. The CDR3 nucleotides are TGCGCCAGCAGCCCGGGCGAGATGGAGGGTCAGGACATTCAGTACTTC. It is translated as CASSPGEMEGQDIQYF.

V gene TRBV4-1 combines with J gene TRBJ1-2; possibly TRBD1 for D (5 bases). Trimming took 5 bases from V and 3 from J, leaving 13 bases between them. The CDR3 length is 14 residues. Germline V gives CDR1 MGHRA, CDR2 YSYEKL. The CDR3 reads CASSAAQGHYGYTF. The CDR3 DNA reads TGCGCCAGCAGCGCAGCCCAGGGCCACTATGGCTACACCTTC.